Each of the 13 T cell receptor beta chains below was sequenced from the same sample in a study of blood T cell repertoires in COVID-19. The repertoire was sequenced with immunoSEQ multiplex PCR; TCRdb's copy has only in-frame clones and lacks some. The sample lists 150,000 to 180,000 clones, roughly 89% occurring once. Sequenced: peripheral blood. These receptors came from a man over 45 with acute or convalescent COVID-19.

In nucleotides, the CDR3 is TGTGCCAGCAGTACCCGCAGGTTGAACACTGAAGCTTTCTTT. It translates to CASSTRRLNTEAFF. The chain uses TRBV27 and TRBJ1-1, with D unclear. The V and J ends lost 5 bases and 0 bases respectively, with 10 bases between them. The CDR3 totals 14 residues. CDR1 is MNHEY and CDR2 is SMNVEV in the germline V gene (reference sequence).

This sequence joins TRBV19 and TRBJ2-2; 7 positions match TRBD1. This CDR3 contains 17 residues. The V gene's germline CDR1 is LNHDA and CDR2 SQIVND (reference sequence). The trim removed 4 bases at V and 6 bases at J, leaving 14 bases unmatched. The CDR3 spells CASSTGTVFTFPGELFF. The CDR3 DNA sequence: TGTGCCAGTAGTACTGGGACAGTTTTTACTTTTCCCGGGGAGCTGTTTTTT.

This clone occurred once. In nucleotides, the CDR3 is TGTGCCAGCAGTGCAGGGGAGGGTTACGATGAGCAGTTCTTC. Translated, it gives CASSAGEGYDEQFF. V gene TRBV25-1 combines with J gene TRBJ2-1, with a tentative D call TRBD2 (7 bases). This CDR3 contains 14 residues. Germline V CDR1 and CDR2: MGHDK, SYGVNS. V dropped 4 bases and J dropped 8 bases, with 15 bases sitting between them.

The rearrangement links TRBV6-1 to TRBJ1-1; no clear D. The CDR3 loop spans 13 amino acids. V lost 0 bases to trimming and J lost 6 bases, with 8 bases between them. From germline, CDR1 is MNHNS and CDR2 SASEGT. DNA for the CDR3: TGTGCCAGCAGTGAAGCGCGTCATCCTGAAGCTTTCTTT. Translating gives CASSEARHPEAFF.

This chain connects TRBV28 to TRBJ1-4; 10 nucleotides match TRBD1. Per germline, CDR1 MDHEN and CDR2 SYDVKM. Germline trimming cut 5 bases from V and 8 bases from J; bases unmatched to any gene: 8. This CDR3 has 15 amino acids. CDR3 region: CASSIPDRGDEKLFF. The CDR3 DNA reads TGTGCCAGCAGTATCCCGGACAGGGGGGACGAAAAACTGTTTTTT.

The CDR3 DNA sequence: TGTGCCAGCAGCCCAGGACTTGGCGGGGGCCAAGAGACCCAGTACTTC. It encodes CASSPGLGGGQETQYF. J is TRBJ2-5 and V is TRBV7-9; 7 bases match TRBD2. There are 16 residues in the CDR3. Per germline, CDR1 SEHNR and CDR2 FQNEAQ (reference sequence). The junction had 10 bases not matched to a gene; V was cut back by 5 bases and J by 1 base.

A remark on this clone: One junction end disagrees with the germline gene, perhaps due to a read error. The chain couples TRBV7-9 to TRBJ2-1; 14 nucleotides align to TRBD2. The V gene's germline CDR1 is SEHNR and CDR2 FQNEAQ (reference sequence). CDR3 length: 17 amino acids. The CDR3 sequence: CASSSKAAGLAGGHGVF. CDR3 nucleotide sequence: TGTGCCAGCAGCTCTAAGGCAGCCGGACTAGCGGGGGGCCACGGGGTCTTC.

The rearrangement links TRBV12-5 to TRBJ2-1; 9 positions agree with TRBD2. The V segment lost 6 bases and the J segment 7 bases; nucleotides outside the gene matches: 10. Looked up from germline, CDR1 is LGHNT and CDR2 is FRNRAP. The length of the CDR3 is 15 residues. The CDR3 loop reads CASGKWLAGRNEQFF. CDR3 bases: TGTGCTAGTGGAAAGTGGCTAGCGGGAAGAAATGAGCAGTTCTTC.

This chain joins TRBV7-9 and TRBJ1-2; 9 bases are a match to TRBD1. The ends lost 5 bases at V and 8 bases at J; junction bases unmatched: 9. The CDR3 runs to 14 residues. Per the germline V gene, CDR1 is SEHNR and CDR2 is FQNEAQ (reference sequence). CDR3: CASSNRDRDLGYTF. The CDR3 bases are TGTGCCAGCAGCAACCGGGACAGGGACCTGGGCTACACCTTC.

This clone is a singleton in its sample. The chain is built from TRBV19 and TRBJ2-7, with 7 bases fitting TRBD1. This CDR3 region has 15 residues. The germline V gene has CDR1 LNHDA and CDR2 SQIVND (reference sequence). Trimming took 3 bases from V and 3 from J; bases not matched to a gene: 8. The CDR3 is CASSISGQAYYEQYF. The DNA of the CDR3 is TGTGCCAGTAGTATCAGCGGACAGGCTTACTACGAGCAGTACTTC.

The chain carries TRBV5-1 and TRBJ2-7; a weak D match, TRBD2 (5 bases). V lost 4 bases to trimming and J lost 3 bases, with 5 bases between them. The length of the CDR3 is 11 residues. Looked up from germline, CDR1 is SGHRS and CDR2 is YFSETQ. The CDR3 loop reads CASSGSYEQYF. The CDR3 nucleotides are TGCGCCAGCAGCGGGAGCTACGAGCAGTACTTC.

The chain employs TRBV4-2 and TRBJ2-2; D is uncertain. The CDR3 has 15 amino acids. Germline CDR1 reads LGHNA; CDR2 reads YNFKEQ. V was pared by 0 bases and J by 6 bases, with 11 bases between. The CDR3 coding sequence is TGTGCCAGCAGCCAAGAAGTTGGAGTGGCCGGGGAGCTGTTTTTT. Its translation is CASSQEVGVAGELFF.

The chain employs TRBV7-9 and TRBJ1-2; D unclear. The CDR3 runs 13 residues. Germline assignment: CDR1 SEHNR and CDR2 FQNEAQ (reference sequence). V shed 1 base and J shed 8 bases, with 11 bases lying between them. The CDR3 DNA reads TGTGCCAGCAGCTTAGAGATGTTAGAAGGCTACACCTTC. The encoded protein is CASSLEMLEGYTF.